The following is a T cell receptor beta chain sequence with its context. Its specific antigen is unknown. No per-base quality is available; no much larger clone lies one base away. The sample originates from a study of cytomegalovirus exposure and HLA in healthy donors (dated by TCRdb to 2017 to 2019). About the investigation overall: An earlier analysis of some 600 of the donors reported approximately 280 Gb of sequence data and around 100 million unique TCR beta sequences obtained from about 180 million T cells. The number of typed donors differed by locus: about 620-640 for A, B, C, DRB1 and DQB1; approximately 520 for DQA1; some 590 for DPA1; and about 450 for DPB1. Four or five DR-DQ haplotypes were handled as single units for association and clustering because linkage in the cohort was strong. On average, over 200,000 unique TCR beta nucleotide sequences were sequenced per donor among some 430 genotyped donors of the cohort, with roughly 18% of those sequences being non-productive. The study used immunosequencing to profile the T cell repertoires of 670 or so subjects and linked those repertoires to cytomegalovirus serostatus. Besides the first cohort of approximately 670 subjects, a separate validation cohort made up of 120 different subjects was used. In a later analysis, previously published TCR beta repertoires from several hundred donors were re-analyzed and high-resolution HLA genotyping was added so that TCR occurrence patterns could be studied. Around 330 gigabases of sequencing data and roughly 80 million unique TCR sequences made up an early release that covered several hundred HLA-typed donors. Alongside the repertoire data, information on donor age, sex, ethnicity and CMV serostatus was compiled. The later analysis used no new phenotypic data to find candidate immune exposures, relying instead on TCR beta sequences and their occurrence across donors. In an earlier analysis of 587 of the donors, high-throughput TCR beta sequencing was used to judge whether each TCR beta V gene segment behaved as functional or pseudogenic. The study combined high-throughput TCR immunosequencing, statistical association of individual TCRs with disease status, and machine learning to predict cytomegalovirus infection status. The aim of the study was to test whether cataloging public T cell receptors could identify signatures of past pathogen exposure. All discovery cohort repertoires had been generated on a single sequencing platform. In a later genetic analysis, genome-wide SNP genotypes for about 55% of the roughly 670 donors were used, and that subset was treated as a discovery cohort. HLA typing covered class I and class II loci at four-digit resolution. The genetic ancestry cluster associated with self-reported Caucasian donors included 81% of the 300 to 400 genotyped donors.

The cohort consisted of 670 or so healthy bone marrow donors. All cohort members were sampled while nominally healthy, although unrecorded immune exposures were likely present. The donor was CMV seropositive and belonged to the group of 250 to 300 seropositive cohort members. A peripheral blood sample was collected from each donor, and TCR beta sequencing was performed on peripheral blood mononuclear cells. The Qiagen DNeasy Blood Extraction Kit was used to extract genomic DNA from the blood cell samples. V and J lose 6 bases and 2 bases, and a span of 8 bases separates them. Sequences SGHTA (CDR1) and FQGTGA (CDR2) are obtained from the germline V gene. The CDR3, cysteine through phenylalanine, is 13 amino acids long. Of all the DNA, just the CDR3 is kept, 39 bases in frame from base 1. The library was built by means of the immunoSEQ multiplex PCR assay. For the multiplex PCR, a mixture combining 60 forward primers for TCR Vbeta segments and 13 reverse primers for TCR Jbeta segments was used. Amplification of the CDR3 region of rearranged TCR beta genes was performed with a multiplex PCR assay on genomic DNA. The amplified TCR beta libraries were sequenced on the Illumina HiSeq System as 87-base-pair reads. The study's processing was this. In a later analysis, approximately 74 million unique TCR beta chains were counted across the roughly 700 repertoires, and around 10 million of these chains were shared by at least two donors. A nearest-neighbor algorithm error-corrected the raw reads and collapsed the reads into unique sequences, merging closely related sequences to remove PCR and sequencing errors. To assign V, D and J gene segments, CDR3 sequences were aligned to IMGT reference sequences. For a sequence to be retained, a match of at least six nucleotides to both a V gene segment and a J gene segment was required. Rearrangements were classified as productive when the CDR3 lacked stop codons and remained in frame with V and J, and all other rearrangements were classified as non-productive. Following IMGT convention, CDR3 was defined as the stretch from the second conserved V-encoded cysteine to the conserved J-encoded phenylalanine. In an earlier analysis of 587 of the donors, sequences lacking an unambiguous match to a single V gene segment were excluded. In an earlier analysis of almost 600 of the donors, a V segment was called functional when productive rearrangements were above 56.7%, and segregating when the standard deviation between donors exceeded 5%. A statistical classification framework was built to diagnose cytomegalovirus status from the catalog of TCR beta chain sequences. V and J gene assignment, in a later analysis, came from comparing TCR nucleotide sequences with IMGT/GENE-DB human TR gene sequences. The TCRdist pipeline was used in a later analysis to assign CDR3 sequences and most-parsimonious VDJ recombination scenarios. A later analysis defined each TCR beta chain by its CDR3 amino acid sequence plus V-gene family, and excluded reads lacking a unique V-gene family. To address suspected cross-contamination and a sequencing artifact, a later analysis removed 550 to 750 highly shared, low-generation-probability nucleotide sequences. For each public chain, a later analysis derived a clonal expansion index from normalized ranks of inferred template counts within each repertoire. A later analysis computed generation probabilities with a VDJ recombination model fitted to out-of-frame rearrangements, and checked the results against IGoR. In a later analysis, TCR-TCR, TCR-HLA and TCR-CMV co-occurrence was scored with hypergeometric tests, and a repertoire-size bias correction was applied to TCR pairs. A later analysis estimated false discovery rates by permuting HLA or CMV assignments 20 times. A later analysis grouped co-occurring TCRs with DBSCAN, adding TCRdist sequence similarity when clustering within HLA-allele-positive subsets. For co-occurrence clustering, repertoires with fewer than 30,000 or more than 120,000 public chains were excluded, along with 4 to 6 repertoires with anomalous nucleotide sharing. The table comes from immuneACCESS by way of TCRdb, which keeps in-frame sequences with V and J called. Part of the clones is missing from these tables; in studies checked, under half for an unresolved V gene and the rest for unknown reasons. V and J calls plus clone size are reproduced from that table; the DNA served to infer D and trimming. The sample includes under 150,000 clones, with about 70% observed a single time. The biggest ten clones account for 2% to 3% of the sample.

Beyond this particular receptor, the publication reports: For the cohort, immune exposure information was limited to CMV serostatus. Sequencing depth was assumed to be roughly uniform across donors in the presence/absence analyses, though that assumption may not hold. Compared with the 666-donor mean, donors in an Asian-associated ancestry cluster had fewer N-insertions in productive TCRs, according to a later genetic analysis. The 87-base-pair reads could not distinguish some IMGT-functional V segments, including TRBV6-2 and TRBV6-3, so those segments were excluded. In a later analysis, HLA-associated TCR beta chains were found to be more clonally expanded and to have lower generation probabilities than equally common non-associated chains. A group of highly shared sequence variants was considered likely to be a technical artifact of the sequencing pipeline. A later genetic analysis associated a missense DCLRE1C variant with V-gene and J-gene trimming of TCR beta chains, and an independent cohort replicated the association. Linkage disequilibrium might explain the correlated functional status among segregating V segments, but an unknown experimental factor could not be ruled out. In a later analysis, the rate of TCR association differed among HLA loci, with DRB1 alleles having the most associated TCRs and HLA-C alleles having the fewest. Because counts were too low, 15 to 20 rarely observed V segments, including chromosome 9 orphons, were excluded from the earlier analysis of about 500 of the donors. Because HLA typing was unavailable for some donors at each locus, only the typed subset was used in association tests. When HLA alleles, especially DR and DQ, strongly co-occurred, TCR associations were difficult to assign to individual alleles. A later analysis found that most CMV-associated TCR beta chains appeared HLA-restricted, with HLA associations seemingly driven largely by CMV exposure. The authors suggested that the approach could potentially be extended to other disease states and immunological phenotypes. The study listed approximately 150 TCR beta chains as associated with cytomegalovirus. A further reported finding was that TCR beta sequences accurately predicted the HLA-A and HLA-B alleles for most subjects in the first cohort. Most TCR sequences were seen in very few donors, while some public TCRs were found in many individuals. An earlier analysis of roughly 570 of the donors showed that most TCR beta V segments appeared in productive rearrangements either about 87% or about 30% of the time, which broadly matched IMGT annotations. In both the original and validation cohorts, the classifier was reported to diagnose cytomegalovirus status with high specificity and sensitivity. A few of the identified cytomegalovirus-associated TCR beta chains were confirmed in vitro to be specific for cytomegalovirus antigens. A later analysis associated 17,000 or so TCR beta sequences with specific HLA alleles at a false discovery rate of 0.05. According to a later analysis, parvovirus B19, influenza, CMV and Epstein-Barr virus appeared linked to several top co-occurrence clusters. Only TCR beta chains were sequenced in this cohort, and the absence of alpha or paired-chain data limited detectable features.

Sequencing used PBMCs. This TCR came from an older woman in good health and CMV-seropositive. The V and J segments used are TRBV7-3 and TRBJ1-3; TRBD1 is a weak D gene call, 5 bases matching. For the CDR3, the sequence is CASSPDTGNTIYF. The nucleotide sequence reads TGTGCCAGCAGTCCGGACACTGGAAACACCATATATTTT.